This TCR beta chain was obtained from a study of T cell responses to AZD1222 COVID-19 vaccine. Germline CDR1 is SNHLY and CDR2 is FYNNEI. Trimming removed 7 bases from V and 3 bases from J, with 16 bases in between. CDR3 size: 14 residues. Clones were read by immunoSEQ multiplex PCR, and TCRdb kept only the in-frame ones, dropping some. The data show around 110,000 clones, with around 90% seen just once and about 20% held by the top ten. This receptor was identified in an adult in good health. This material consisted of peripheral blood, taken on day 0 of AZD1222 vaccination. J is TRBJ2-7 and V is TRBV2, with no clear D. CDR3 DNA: TGTGCCAGCATTTGGCGGAGAACCGACTACGAGCAGTACTTC. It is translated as CASIWRRTDYEQYF.